The 14 T cell receptor beta chains in this list originate from one sample, sequenced in a study of cytomegalovirus exposure and HLA in healthy donors. It was with 60 Vbeta and 13 Jbeta primers that the PCR ran. Profiled with immunoSEQ multiplex PCR; TCRdb holds only in-frame clones, not every one. The sample contains some 120,000 clones, over 75% of which appear only once. Sequencing was carried out using PBMCs. Every receptor here comes from a young man in good health and CMV-seronegative.

The rearrangement links TRBV2 to TRBJ2-1; 9 nucleotides match TRBD2. The CDR3 has 14 amino acids. With V trimmed by 7 bases and J by 8 bases, 9 bases remained unmatched. Per the germline V gene, CDR1 is SNHLY and CDR2 is FYNNEI. In DNA form, the CDR3 reads TGTGCCAGCACCGAGAGTAGCGGGAGCTATGAGCAGTTCTTC. This gives the protein CASTESSGSYEQFF.

This clone was recorded only once. The V call is TRBV10-3, the J call TRBJ1-5; D uncertain. Per germline, CDR1 ENHRY and CDR2 SYGVKD. Trimming removed 2 bases at V and 5 bases at J, with 7 bases between. The CDR3 is 13 residues long. Here the CDR3 reads CAISEDRDQPQHF. CDR3 in DNA: TGTGCCATCAGTGAGGACCGGGATCAGCCCCAGCATTTT.

This chain uses TRBV19 with TRBJ1-5; 7 bases agree with TRBD1. The germline V gene encodes CDR1 LNHDA and CDR2 SQIVND (reference sequence). Trimming cost V 1 base and J 2 bases; bases outside gene matches: 2. This CDR3 contains 15 residues. CDR3: CASSIGDRGNQPQHF. The CDR3 DNA is TGTGCCAGTAGTATAGGAGACAGGGGCAATCAGCCCCAGCATTTT.

The CDR3 is CARCTPGVGSYEQYF. The CDR3 DNA reads as TGTGCCAGATGCACCCCAGGGGTAGGGTCCTACGAGCAGTACTTC. V gene TRBV6-5 combines with J gene TRBJ2-7; possibly TRBD1 for D (6 bases). V was trimmed by 9 bases and J by 1 base, leaving 19 bases between them. Germline V CDR1 and CDR2: MNHEY, SVGAGI. This CDR3 has 15 residues.

This clone turned up a few times. This chain connects TRBV5-1 to TRBJ2-5; D gene uncertain. The germline V gene encodes CDR1 SGHRS and CDR2 YFSETQ. This CDR3 contains 17 residues. Trimming pared 2 bases from V and 1 base from J, leaving 18 bases between. The CDR3 region is CASSFSPRLYSQETQYF. The CDR3 region has the DNA TGCGCCAGCAGCTTTTCCCCACGACTTTATTCCCAAGAGACCCAGTACTTC.

The chain is built from TRBV5-6 and TRBJ1-3; 9 nucleotides match TRBD1. The CDR3 length is 15 residues. After removal of 7 bases from V and 2 bases from J, the junction contained 7 bases not matched to a gene. Germline V gives CDR1 SGHDT, CDR2 YYEEEE. CDR3 DNA sequence: TGTGCCAGCCGGGACAGGGAATTTGCTGGAAACACCATATATTTT. It specifies CASRDREFAGNTIYF. Full variable domain (remainder filled in from reference TRBV5-6 and TRBJ1-3): DAGVTQSPTHLIKTRGQQVTLRCSPKSGHDTVSWYQQALGQGPQFIFQYYEEEERQRGNFPDRFSGHQFPNYSSELNVNALLLGDSALYLCASRDREFAGNTIYFGEGSWLTVV.

This chain links TRBV6-1 with TRBJ2-1; 12 bases map to TRBD2. This CDR3 region has 17 residues. Per the germline V gene, CDR1 is MNHNS and CDR2 is SASEGT. With 2 bases clipped from V and 4 bases from J, the junction kept 6 bases outside the gene matches. The CDR3 region is CASSELAGGPPYNEQFF. In DNA, the CDR3 is TGTGCCAGCAGTGAACTAGCGGGGGGGCCCCCATACAATGAGCAGTTCTTC.

V gene TRBV5-4 combines with J gene TRBJ1-2; TRBD1 matches at 7 bases. CDR3 length: 13 residues. Germline V gene data show CDR1 as SGHNT and CDR2 as YYREEE (reference sequence). V lost 6 bases to trimming and J lost 2 bases; unmatched junction nucleotides: 4. The DNA for the CDR3 is TGTGCCAGCACCGAGGACAGGAACTATGGCTACACCTTC. This encodes CASTEDRNYGYTF. The entire variable domain, with the rest obtained from reference TRBV5-4 and TRBJ1-2, is as follows: ETGVTQSPTHLIKTRGQQVTLRCSSQSGHNTVSWYQQALGQGPQFIFQYYREEENGRGNFPPRFSGLQFPNYSSELNVNALELDDSALYLCASTEDRNYGYTFGSGTRLTVV.

The chain joins TRBV5-4 to TRBJ2-1; 10 nucleotides match TRBD2. Germline-derived CDR1 and CDR2 are SGHNT and YYREEE (reference sequence). CDR3 length: 16 amino acids. V was pared by 5 bases and J by 4 bases, with 9 bases of the junction left unmatched. CDR3 in DNA: TGTGCCAGCAGGGACGGGCCTAGCGGGAGTTACAATGAGCAGTTCTTC. Translated: CASRDGPSGSYNEQFF.

The chain joins TRBV6-6 to TRBJ1-5; tentatively, D is TRBD1 (5 bases). Germline CDR1 reads MNHNY; CDR2 reads SVGAGI (reference sequence). V was clipped by 5 bases and J by 4 bases, with 9 bases between them. The CDR3 contains 13 residues. The CDR3 DNA sequence: TGTGCCAGCAGTGACCAGGGTAATCAGCCCCAGCATTTT. Translating gives CASSDQGNQPQHF.

V is TRBV6-4 and J is TRBJ2-5; 9 bases line up with TRBD2. The CDR3 is made up of 17 amino acids. V lost 8 bases to trimming and J lost 4 bases; unmatched junction nucleotides: 17. Germline V gene sequence: CDR1 MRHNA, CDR2 SNTAGT. CDR3 nucleotide sequence: TGTGCCAGCGCTAATAACCCCCCGTGGACTAGCGTAGAGACCCAGTACTTC. This translates into CASANNPPWTSVETQYF.

The chain combines TRBV5-6 with TRBJ1-1; D unclear. Germline assignment: CDR1 SGHDT and CDR2 YYEEEE. The CDR3 totals 11 residues. The germline V and J ends were trimmed by 6 bases and 2 bases, with 5 bases remaining between them. This chain's CDR3 is CASNRNTEAFF. The CDR3 region has the DNA TGTGCCAGCAACAGAAACACTGAAGCTTTCTTT.

This clone was observed at least ten times. The chain employs TRBV6-5 and TRBJ1-1; D remains ambiguous. The CDR3 is made up of 15 amino acids. The germline V gene encodes CDR1 MNHEY and CDR2 SVGAGI. The ends were cut back, 4 bases at V and 4 bases at J, with 16 bases in the middle. The CDR3 spells CASSSFGVGGTEAFF. The CDR3 region has the DNA TGTGCCAGCAGTTCGTTCGGGGTAGGTGGCACTGAAGCTTTCTTT.

The chain carries TRBV5-6 and TRBJ1-2; D might be TRBD1 (5 bases). The CDR3 consists of 15 residues. Germline V lookup: CDR1 SGHDT, CDR2 YYEEEE. V gave up 5 bases and J gave up 2 bases, with 16 bases separating them. CDR3 amino acids: CASRDMQGWNYGYTF. DNA of the CDR3: TGTGCCAGCAGGGACATGCAGGGCTGGAACTATGGCTACACCTTC.